Below, 2 T cell receptor beta chains from the same sample are listed, as sequenced in a study of cytomegalovirus exposure and HLA in healthy donors. The PCR was carried out with 60 Vbeta primers and 13 Jbeta primers. This table comes from immunoSEQ multiplex PCR, and its TCRdb copy is limited to in-frame clones, with some not included. Among about 170,000 clones listed, 80% to 90% were seen once. The sample was PBMCs. All receptors come from a man aged 25-40 years in good health and CMV-seropositive.

This sequence joins TRBV7-9 and TRBJ2-5, with 8 nucleotides matching TRBD2. J was trimmed by 5 bases and V by 3 bases; bases with no gene match: 5. The CDR3 length is 14 residues. Looked up from germline, CDR1 is SEHNR and CDR2 is FQNEAQ (reference sequence). The chain's CDR3 is CASSFGGGPETQYF. CDR3 nucleotide sequence: TGTGCCAGCAGCTTCGGGGGGGGCCCGGAGACCCAGTACTTC. The full variable domain, in which reference TRBV7-9 and TRBJ2-5 provide the parts outside the CDR3, is DTGVSQNPRHKITKRGQNVTFRCDPISEHNRLYWYRQTLGQGPEFLTYFQNEAQLEKSRLLSDRFSAERPKGSFSTLEIQRTEQGDSAMYLCASSFGGGPETQYFGPGTRLLVL.

The chain is built from TRBV29-1 and TRBJ1-5, with a possible D match to TRBD1 (5 bases). Deletions cut 5 bases from V and 7 bases from J, with 12 bases between. Germline CDR1 and CDR2: SQVTM and ANQGSEA. This CDR3 is 12 amino acids long. CDR3 nucleotide sequence: TGCAGCGTTAAAGGGGCGGGACAGCCCCAGCATTTT. Translated, it gives CSVKGAGQPQHF.